What follows are 21 T cell receptor beta chains derived from one specimen sequenced in a study of Ad26.COV2.S vaccination and SARS-CoV-2 variants (dated by TCRdb to the early 2020s). The treatment or condition tag for this specimen amounts to: over 15 received Ad26.COV2.S at low or high dose, single or two shots; several received placebo; per-sample allocation not given. For vaccine and placebo recipients, the sequenced repertoires came from samples collected on day 63 after the first injection. The library was prepared using the immunoSEQ multiplex PCR assay. The clones in this table, taken by TCRdb from immuneACCESS, are in-frame only. Not every clone is retained; where verified, under half of the shortfall comes from an unresolved V gene, and the cause of the rest is unknown. Counted in this sample were over 400,000 clones; 80% to 95% of them appeared once. The ten largest make up 1.5% to 2% of the sample.

The source material was peripheral blood, sampled in a trial of Ad26.COV2.S vaccine versus placebo. These receptors all stem from a person aged 18-65 years who received the Ad26.COV2.S COVID-19 vaccine or a placebo.

The rearrangement joins TRBV11-2 to TRBJ2-4; D perhaps matches TRBD2 (6 bases). V lost 1 base and J lost 1, with 11 bases in between. Germline V gene sequence: CDR1 SGHAT, CDR2 FQNNGV. The length of the CDR3 is 16 residues. DNA for the CDR3: TGTGCCAGCAGCTTAGGGAGGGTTTGGGCCAAAAACATTCAGTACTTC. Amino acids: CASSLGRVWAKNIQYF.

The chain links TRBV7-2 to TRBJ2-3; D is perhaps TRBD2 (7 bases). V gave up 1 base and J gave up 4 bases, with 12 bases separating them. Germline V CDR1 and CDR2: SGHTA, FQGNSA. The CDR3 runs to 15 residues. As DNA, the CDR3 is TGTGCCAGCAGCTTAGTCGGGGGGCGTCCAGATACGCAGTATTTT. This codes for CASSLVGGRPDTQYF. The whole variable domain, filled in from reference TRBV7-2 and TRBJ2-3, reads GAGVSQSPSNKVTEKGKDVELRCDPISGHTALYWYRQSLGQGLEFLIYFQGNSAPDKSGLPSDRFSAERTGGSVSTLTIQRTQQEDSAVYLCASSLVGGRPDTQYFGPGTRLTVL.

This sequence joins TRBV10-2 and TRBJ2-7; D unclear. V shed 6 bases and J shed 2 bases, with 11 bases lying between them. Germline lookup yields CDR1 WSHSY and CDR2 SAAADI. The CDR3 contains 13 residues. This CDR3 is CASSLGSTYEQYF. In DNA, the CDR3 is TGCGCCAGCAGCCTGGGAAGTACCTACGAGCAGTACTTC.

The chain uses TRBV10-1 and TRBJ2-3; no reliable D call. Trimming shortened V by 0 bases and J by 2 bases, and 9 bases separated the two germline ends. CDR1 and CDR2 (germline): WNHNN, SYGVQD (reference sequence). The CDR3 loop spans 15 amino acids. DNA of the CDR3: TGCGCCAGCAGTGAGTCGGCTGTTAACACAGATACGCAGTATTTT. It translates to CASSESAVNTDTQYF.

This sequence joins TRBV5-4 and TRBJ1-5; D is possibly TRBD1 (6 bases). The CDR3 totals 13 residues. Trimming cost V 1 base and J 8 bases, with 10 bases left between them. Per germline, CDR1 SGHNT and CDR2 YYREEE (reference sequence). Here the CDR3 reads CASSLKGEEPQHF. Here the CDR3 DNA reads TGTGCCAGCAGCTTGAAGGGGGAGGAGCCCCAGCATTTT. The entire variable domain, with the rest obtained from reference TRBV5-4 and TRBJ1-5, is as follows: ETGVTQSPTHLIKTRGQQVTLRCSSQSGHNTVSWYQQALGQGPQFIFQYYREEENGRGNFPPRFSGLQFPNYSSELNVNALELDDSALYLCASSLKGEEPQHFGDGTRLSIL.

This chain connects TRBV27 to TRBJ1-2; D perhaps matches TRBD1 (5 bases). There are 13 residues in the CDR3. The germline V gene has CDR1 MNHEY and CDR2 SMNVEV (reference sequence). V lost 5 bases, J lost 2 bases, and 9 bases lay in between. This CDR3 is CASSPRVNYGYTF. In DNA, the CDR3 is TGTGCCAGCAGTCCCAGGGTAAACTATGGCTACACCTTC.

V and J are TRBV24-1 and TRBJ2-7; D may be TRBD2 (5 bases). Germline CDR1 KGHDR, CDR2 SFDVKD. This CDR3 region has 19 residues. Trimming pared 3 bases from V and 3 bases from J, leaving 26 bases between. CDR3 sequence: CATSDRETEYPIIIYEQYF. The CDR3 nucleotides read TGTGCCACCAGTGATAGGGAGACGGAGTACCCCATAATCATCTACGAGCAGTACTTC.

The rearrangement links TRBV27 to TRBJ2-6; TRBD1 might be the D (5 bases). CDR1 is MNHEY, CDR2 SMNVEV, per germline (reference sequence). The CDR3 contains 18 residues. V dropped 7 bases and J dropped 0 bases, with 19 bases sitting between them. The CDR3, as DNA: TGTGCCAGCACGCACCGCAAGGGGCCAATCTCTGGGGCCAACGTCCTGACTTTC. As protein: CASTHRKGPISGANVLTF.

The J gene is TRBJ1-1, the V gene TRBV6-5; 7 nucleotides line up with TRBD1. CDR3 size: 13 residues. The trim removed 10 bases at V and 4 bases at J, leaving 9 bases unmatched. Per germline, CDR1 MNHEY and CDR2 SVGAGI. The CDR3: CATLAGQSTEAFF. The CDR3 DNA reads TGTGCCACCCTGGCGGGACAGAGCACTGAAGCTTTCTTT.

The CDR3, as DNA: TGTGCCACAACGGGGGCGCGGGGAGGGAATCAGCCCCAGCATTTT. It translates to CATTGARGGNQPQHF. The rearrangement uses TRBV19 and TRBJ1-5, with D possibly being TRBD1 (6 bases). The CDR3 has 15 residues. V was pared by 10 bases and J by 4 bases, with 20 bases between. Germline V gene data show CDR1 as LNHDA and CDR2 as SQIVND (reference sequence).

The V call is TRBV28, the J call TRBJ1-6; no clear D gene. V gave up 1 base and J gave up 9 bases, with 13 bases separating them. CDR1 and CDR2 (germline): MDHEN, SYDVKM. CDR3 length: 15 amino acids. The CDR3 here is CASSLSVTNFSPLHF. Here the CDR3 DNA reads TGTGCCAGCAGTTTATCTGTGACAAATTTTTCACCCCTCCACTTT.

The chain couples TRBV3-1 (or the pseudogene TRBV3-2) to TRBJ2-5, with 8 bases fitting TRBD2. This CDR3 has 16 amino acids. The trim removed 3 bases at V and 6 bases at J, leaving 12 bases unmatched. Germline assignment: CDR1 LGHDT and CDR2 YNNKEL (reference sequence). The CDR3 loop is CASSQETGGQQKTQYF. CDR3 nucleotides: TGTGCCAGCAGCCAGGAGACGGGGGGGCAACAAAAGACCCAGTACTTC.

The chain recombines TRBV3-1 (or the pseudogene TRBV3-2) with TRBJ2-2; 8 nucleotides line up with TRBD2. The junction had 9 bases not matched to a gene; V was cut back by 0 bases and J by 3 bases. CDR1 is LGHDT, CDR2 YNNKEL, per germline (reference sequence). The CDR3 extends over 18 amino acids. Here the CDR3 reads CASSQDSPLAGYTGELFF. Written as DNA, the CDR3 is TGTGCCAGCAGCCAAGATTCGCCCCTAGCGGGTTACACCGGGGAGCTGTTTTTT.

As DNA, the CDR3 is TGCGCCAGCAGCCCACTCACTAGTGGGTACGCCGAGCAGTACTTC. This codes for CASSPLTSGYAEQYF. The genes are TRBV4-1 and TRBJ2-7; a weak D match, TRBD2 (5 bases). The CDR3 is 15 amino acids. Germline V gene data show CDR1 as MGHRA and CDR2 as YSYEKL. The ends were cut back, 4 bases at V and 6 bases at J, with 19 bases in the middle.

The genes are TRBV5-1 and TRBJ2-1; weak D call: TRBD2 (5 bases). This CDR3 comprises 13 residues. Deletions cut 4 bases from V and 4 bases from J, with 9 bases between. Germline V CDR1 and CDR2: SGHRS, YFSETQ. The DNA of the CDR3 is TGCGCCAGCAGCCTAGCTTCGTACAATGAGCAGTTCTTC. This gives the protein CASSLASYNEQFF.

The genes are TRBV7-2 and TRBJ2-1, with D possibly matching TRBD2 (5 bases). V was pared by 3 bases and J by 6 bases, with 21 bases between. The CDR3 covers 17 residues. Per the germline V gene, CDR1 is SGHTA and CDR2 is FQGNSA. In DNA, the CDR3 is TGTGCCAGCAGCTTTTCGGGCTATCGAGGGTGGTTCAATGAGCAGTTCTTC. Protein sequence: CASSFSGYRGWFNEQFF.

This clone was recorded only once. V usage is TRBV18 and J usage is TRBJ2-5, with D perhaps matching TRBD1 or TRBD2 (5 bases each). Between the trimmed V and J ends, which lost 1 base and 3 bases, there was a span of 12 bases. CDR1 is KGHSH and CDR2 is LQKENI in the germline V gene. CDR3 length equals 15 residues. The CDR3 nucleotides are TGTGCCAGCTCACCACGGGGGACGGGCAAAGAGACCCAGTACTTC. It translates to CASSPRGTGKETQYF.

This clone was observed once. The same CDR3 also results from other DNA sequences found in this sample. V and J are TRBV6-2 or TRBV6-3 and TRBJ2-7, with no clear D. The germline gives CDR1 MNHEY, CDR2 SVGEGT. This CDR3 has 11 residues. With 5 bases removed from V and 1 base from J, the gap between germline ends came to 3 bases. The CDR3 bases are TGTGCCAGCAGTGCATCCTACGAGCAGTACTTC. Translated, it gives CASSASYEQYF.

The J gene is TRBJ2-7, the V gene TRBV7-2; 9 bases are shared with TRBD2. The V segment lost 4 bases and the J segment 3 bases; nucleotides outside the gene matches: 13. The germline V gene encodes CDR1 SGHTA and CDR2 FQGNSA. The CDR3 runs 17 residues. CDR3 in DNA: TGTGCCAGCAGCTCGCCAGGGTTGCGGGGGGGCGGCTACGAGCAGTACTTC. Translated, it gives CASSSPGLRGGGYEQYF.

V usage is TRBV6-2 or TRBV6-3 and J usage is TRBJ2-2, with D tentatively TRBD1 or TRBD2 (7 bases each). The CDR3 runs to 16 residues. The V end was cut by 4 bases, the J end by 4 bases, with 16 bases between. Germline CDR1 is MNHEY and CDR2 is SVGEGT. CDR3 in DNA: TGTGCCAGCAGTTCCCGACAGGGAGGGACCACCGGGGAGCTGTTTTTT. Translation: CASSSRQGGTTGELFF.

The CDR3 loop reads CASSRTGGYQPQHF. In DNA form, the CDR3 reads TGTGCCAGCTCACGTACAGGGGGCTATCAGCCCCAGCATTTT. The chain recombines TRBV18 with TRBJ1-5; 9 bases are a match to TRBD1. V shed 4 bases and J 5 bases; nucleotides not matched to a gene: 3. From germline, CDR1 is KGHSH and CDR2 LQKENI. This CDR3 spans 14 amino acids.